This T cell receptor beta chain comes out of a study of T cell responses to AZD1222 COVID-19 vaccine. Concerning this clone: Other DNA sequences in this sample translate to the same CDR3.

V was clipped by 0 bases and J by 0 bases, with 7 bases between them. This CDR3 is built from 15 residues. In germline, CDR1 is SGHRS, CDR2 YFSETQ. Sequencing used immunoSEQ multiplex PCR; TCRdb keeps in-frame clones, though not all of them. This table has 70,000 to 100,000 clones, 75% to 90% appearing once. This receptor was identified in an adult who received the AZD1222 COVID-19 vaccine. The sample consisted of peripheral blood, taken 28 days after the second AZD1222 dose. The gene calls are TRBV5-1 and TRBJ2-1; D is tentatively TRBD1 or TRBD2 (5 bases each). The CDR3: CASSLEGSSYNEQFF. The CDR3 bases are TGCGCCAGCAGCTTGGAGGGGAGCTCCTACAATGAGCAGTTCTTC. Using reference TRBV5-1 and TRBJ2-1 for the parts outside the CDR3, the full variable domain is KAGVTQTPRYLIKTRGQQVTLSCSPISGHRSVSWYQQTPGQGLQFLFEYFSETQRNKGNFPGRFSGRQFSNSRSEMNVSTLELGDSALYLCASSLEGSSYNEQFFGPGTRLTVL.